This T cell receptor (beta chain) originates from a study of blood T cell repertoires in COVID-19. Clones were read by immunoSEQ multiplex PCR, and TCRdb kept only the in-frame ones, dropping some. Here the sample spans some 100,000 clones, around 85% being singletons. The specimen sequenced was peripheral blood. The receptor was derived from a woman aged 70-85 years with active or convalescent COVID-19.

Here the CDR3 reads CSAGTRLTYEQYF. DNA of the CDR3: TGCAGCGCTGGGACAAGACTTACCTACGAGCAGTACTTC. The chain carries TRBV29-1 and TRBJ2-7; maybe TRBD1 (6 bases). The V end was cut by 7 bases, the J end by 2 bases, with 15 bases between. CDR1 SQVTM and CDR2 ANQGSEA come from the germline V gene. This CDR3 region has 13 residues.